This entry features one T cell receptor beta chain sequence. Antigen unknown. The data derive from a study of shared clonotypes between healthy human individuals. Across the whole study: Donor ages ranged 18 to 49 years: a couple of women, a few men.

CDR3 length: 14 residues. Germline V gene data show CDR1 as KGHSH and CDR2 as LQKENI. Between the trimmed V and J ends, which lost 5 bases and 5 bases, there was a span of 15 bases. The assay was run at deep level. Unsorted PBMC DNA was run through sequencing on ten immunoSEQ deep assay plates. Sequenced by immunoSEQ multiplex PCR; TCRdb stores in-frame clones only, minus some. Here the sample spans some 450,000 clones, around 77% being singletons. The study's findings and limits: Exclusively blood specimens were collected; tissue repertoires likely differ.

V is TRBV18 and J is TRBJ1-1, with D perhaps TRBD1 (5 bases). The origin of this receptor is a middle-aged woman in good health. Some clones in this sample may be carry-over from other donors' samples. Material: PBMCs. Here the CDR3 DNA reads TGTGCCAGCTCAAAAGGAGGGGCGGCTACTGAAGCTTTCTTT. It encodes CASSKGGAATEAFF. The whole variable domain, remainder taken from reference TRBV18 and TRBJ1-1, is NAGVMQNPRHLVRRRGQEARLRCSPMKGHSHVYWYRQLPEEGLKFMVYLQKENIIDESGMPKERFSAEFPKEGPSILRIQQVVRGDSAAYFCASSKGGAATEAFFGQGTRLTVV.